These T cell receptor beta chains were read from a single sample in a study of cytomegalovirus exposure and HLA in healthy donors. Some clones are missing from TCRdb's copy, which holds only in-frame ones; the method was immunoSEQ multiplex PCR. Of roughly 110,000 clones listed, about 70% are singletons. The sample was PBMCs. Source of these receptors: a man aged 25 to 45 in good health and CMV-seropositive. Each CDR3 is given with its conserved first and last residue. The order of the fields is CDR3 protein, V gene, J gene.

CDR3: CASSAEQGVVSPLHF
V: TRBV9
J: TRBJ1-6

CDR3: CASSSGQGIYGYTF
V: TRBV28
J: TRBJ1-2

CDR3: CASSPMGGNTDTQYF
V: TRBV18
J: TRBJ2-3

CDR3: CASSSRGGNQPQHF
V: TRBV28
J: TRBJ1-5

CDR3: CASRTGNYGYTF
V: TRBV28
J: TRBJ1-2

CDR3: CSVDVPDRETGELFF
V: TRBV29-1
J: TRBJ2-2

CDR3: CASSTGGSSYEQYF
V: TRBV27
J: TRBJ2-7

CDR3: CASSEGLAGQGEQFF
V: TRBV19
J: TRBJ2-1

CDR3: CASSPVEGSYEQYF
V: TRBV6-5
J: TRBJ2-7

CDR3: CASSDVGVTDTQYF
V: TRBV10-2
J: TRBJ2-3

CDR3: CASSSGQGTEAFF
V: TRBV9
J: TRBJ1-1

CDR3: CASSWSDRDSGANVLTF
V: TRBV7-9
J: TRBJ2-6

CDR3: CASSFLDRIGYTF
V: TRBV5-4
J: TRBJ1-2

CDR3: CASRSVLGQGYTGELFF
V: TRBV4-1
J: TRBJ2-2

CDR3: CASSSAPAGNTGELFF
V: TRBV7-3
J: TRBJ2-2

CDR3: CSAGGQGNTGELFF
V: TRBV29-1
J: TRBJ2-2

CDR3: CAWSGIRGTGETQYF
V: TRBV30
J: TRBJ2-5

CDR3: CASSASGTGLYEQYF
V: TRBV13
J: TRBJ2-7

CDR3: CASSQEMPVGTSGRSRNEQFF
V: TRBV4-1
J: TRBJ2-1

CDR3: CASGQGTEAFF
V: TRBV5-1
J: TRBJ1-1

CDR3: CASRLPGTGNQPQHF
V: TRBV28
J: TRBJ1-5

CDR3: CASSETGTVNYGYTF
V: TRBV6-1
J: TRBJ1-2

CDR3: CASSLDDIGHRAYEQYF
V: TRBV7-2
J: TRBJ2-7

CDR3: CASSPTRSGANTGELFF
V: TRBV4-1
J: TRBJ2-2

CDR3: CASSSLTADTQYF
V: TRBV7-9
J: TRBJ2-3

CDR3: CASSGPTGWAGELFF
V: TRBV19
J: TRBJ2-2

CDR3: CAWSFRTGLRTQYF
V: TRBV30
J: TRBJ2-5

CDR3: CASGFTQGSYTF
V: TRBV12-5
J: TRBJ1-2

CDR3: CASSFRTGQETQYF
V: TRBV11-1
J: TRBJ2-5

CDR3: CASSSGGAGELFF
V: TRBV28
J: TRBJ2-2

CDR3: CASIQQGAGEAFF
V: TRBV6-6
J: TRBJ1-1

CDR3: CASSYGQGGKRNQPQHF
V: TRBV5-6
J: TRBJ1-5

CDR3: CSVGGGNQPQHF
V: TRBV29-1
J: TRBJ1-5

CDR3: CASSYYKSAETQYF
V: TRBV9
J: TRBJ2-5

CDR3: CASSSHGGRSGYTF
V: TRBV6-6
J: TRBJ1-2

CDR3: CASRWGDYTEAFF
V: TRBV6-6
J: TRBJ1-1

CDR3: CAASGNTGELFF
V: TRBV4-3
J: TRBJ2-2

CDR3: CSVGQAGSETQYF
V: TRBV29-1
J: TRBJ2-5

CDR3: CASSLGAPSQTNNEQFF
V: TRBV5-4
J: TRBJ2-1